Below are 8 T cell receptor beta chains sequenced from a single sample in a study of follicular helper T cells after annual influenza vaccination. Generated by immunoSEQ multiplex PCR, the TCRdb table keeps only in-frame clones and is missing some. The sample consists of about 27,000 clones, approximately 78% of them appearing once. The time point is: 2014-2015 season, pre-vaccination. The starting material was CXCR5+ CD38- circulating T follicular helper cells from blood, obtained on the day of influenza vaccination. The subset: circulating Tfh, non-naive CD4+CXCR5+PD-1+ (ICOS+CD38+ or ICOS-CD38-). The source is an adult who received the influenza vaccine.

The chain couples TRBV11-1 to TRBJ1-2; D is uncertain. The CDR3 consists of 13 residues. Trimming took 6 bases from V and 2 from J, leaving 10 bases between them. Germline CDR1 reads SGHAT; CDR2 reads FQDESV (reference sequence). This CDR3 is CASSRGQNYGYTF. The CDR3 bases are TGTGCCAGCAGTAGAGGGCAGAACTATGGCTACACCTTC.

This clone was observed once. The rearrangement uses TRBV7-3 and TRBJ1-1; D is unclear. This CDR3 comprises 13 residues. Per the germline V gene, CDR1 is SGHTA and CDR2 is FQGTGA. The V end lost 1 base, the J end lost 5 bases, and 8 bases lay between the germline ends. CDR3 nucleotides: TGTGCCAGCAGCTTAATGCCCGAGACTGAAGCTTTCTTT. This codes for CASSLMPETEAFF. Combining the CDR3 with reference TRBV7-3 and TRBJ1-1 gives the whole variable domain GAGVSQTPSNKVTEKGKYVELRCDPISGHTALYWYRQSLGQGPEFLIYFQGTGAADDSGLPNDRFFAVRPEGSVSTLKIQRTERGDSAVYLCASSLMPETEAFFGQGTRLTVV.

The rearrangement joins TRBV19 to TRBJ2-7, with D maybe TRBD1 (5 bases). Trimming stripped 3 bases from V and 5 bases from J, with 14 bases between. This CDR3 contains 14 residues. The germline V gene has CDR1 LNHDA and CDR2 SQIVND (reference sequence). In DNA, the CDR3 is TGTGCCAGTAGTATCAGGGCAGGGTGGGACGAGCAGTACTTC. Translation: CASSIRAGWDEQYF.

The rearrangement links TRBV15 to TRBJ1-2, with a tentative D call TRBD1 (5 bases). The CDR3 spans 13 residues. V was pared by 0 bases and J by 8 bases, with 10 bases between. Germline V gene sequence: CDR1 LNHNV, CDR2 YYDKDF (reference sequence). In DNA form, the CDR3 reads TGTGCCACCAGCAGAGATAAGGGGAACGGCTACACCTTC. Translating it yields CATSRDKGNGYTF.

This CDR3 reads CASSFTGVTEAFF. For the CDR3, the DNA is TGTGCCAGCAGCTTCACAGGGGTCACTGAAGCTTTCTTT. This sequence joins TRBV11-3 and TRBJ1-1; 7 bases are shared with TRBD1. CDR1 is SGHNT and CDR2 is YENEEA in the germline V gene. This CDR3 comprises 13 residues. The trim removed 3 bases at V and 4 bases at J, leaving 2 bases unmatched.

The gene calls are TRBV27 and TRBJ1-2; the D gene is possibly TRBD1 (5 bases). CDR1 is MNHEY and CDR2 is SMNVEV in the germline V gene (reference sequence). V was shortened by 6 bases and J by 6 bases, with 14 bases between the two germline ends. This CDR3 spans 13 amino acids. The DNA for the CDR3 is TGTGCCAGCAGGCCAGGGTCCTCCCATGGCTACACCTTC. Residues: CASRPGSSHGYTF.

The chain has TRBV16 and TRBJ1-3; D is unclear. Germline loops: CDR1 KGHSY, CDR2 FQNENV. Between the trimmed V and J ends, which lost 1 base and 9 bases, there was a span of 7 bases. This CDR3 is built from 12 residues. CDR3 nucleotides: TGTGCCAGCAGCCAATTTGGACTCACCATATATTTT. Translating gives CASSQFGLTIYF.

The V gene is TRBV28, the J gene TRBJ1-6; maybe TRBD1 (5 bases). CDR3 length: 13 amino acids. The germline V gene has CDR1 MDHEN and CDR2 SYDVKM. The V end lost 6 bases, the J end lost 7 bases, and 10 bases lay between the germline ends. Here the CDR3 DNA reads TGTGCCAGCAGGGCTTACAGGAATTCACCCCTCCACTTT. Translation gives CASRAYRNSPLHF.